These 10 T cell receptor beta chains were all obtained from the same sample, sequenced in a study of blood T cell repertoires in COVID-19. Method: immunoSEQ multiplex PCR; TCRdb's copy keeps in-frame clones and lacks some. This table has some 180,000 clones, 88% appearing once. The sequenced sample was peripheral blood. The receptors shown here come from a man between 40 and 49 years old with active or convalescent COVID-19.

The rearrangement joins TRBV6-6 to TRBJ1-2, with 8 nucleotides matching TRBD1. Germline values: CDR1 MNHNY, CDR2 SVGAGI (reference sequence). The CDR3 length is 16 residues. Germline trimming cut 10 bases from V and 4 bases from J; bases unmatched to any gene: 17. CDR3 loop: CATNTGGQGAGYGYTF. Here the CDR3 DNA reads TGTGCCACTAACACGGGCGGGCAGGGGGCCGGCTATGGCTACACCTTC.

The chain recombines TRBV20-1 with TRBJ1-2; D uncertain. This CDR3 comprises 11 residues. Germline CDR1 reads DFQATT; CDR2 reads SNEGSKA (reference sequence). Trimming pared 4 bases from V and 1 base from J, leaving 4 bases between. The CDR3 bases are TGCAGTGCTACTATTAACTATGGCTACACCTTC. Its protein product is CSATINYGYTF.

A single count supports this clone. The rearrangement joins TRBV2 to TRBJ2-7; TRBD1 matches 8 bases. CDR1 and CDR2 (germline): SNHLY, FYNNEI. This CDR3 has 16 amino acids. The junction had 9 bases not matched to a gene; V was cut back by 3 bases and J by 2 bases. The CDR3 reads CASSDPSGTGAYEQYF. The CDR3 coding sequence is TGTGCCAGCAGTGACCCCTCCGGGACAGGAGCCTACGAGCAGTACTTC.

The rearrangement uses TRBV5-4 and TRBJ1-1; D might be TRBD1 (6 bases). The CDR3 has 13 residues. The V gene lost 4 bases and the J gene lost 2 bases, with 9 bases spanning the gap. The germline V gene encodes CDR1 SGHNT and CDR2 YYREEE (reference sequence). CDR3 sequence reads: CASSRTVNTEAFF. CDR3 bases: TGTGCCAGCAGCAGGACAGTTAACACTGAAGCTTTCTTT.

The chain uses TRBV18 and TRBJ1-1; D might be TRBD1 (5 bases). Trimming shortened V by 4 bases and J by 3 bases, and 9 bases separated the two germline ends. The CDR3 consists of 13 residues. Germline V gene data show CDR1 as KGHSH and CDR2 as LQKENI. The CDR3 sequence: CASSQEGDTEAFF. In DNA form, the CDR3 reads TGTGCCAGCTCACAAGAAGGGGACACTGAAGCTTTCTTT.

V gene TRBV5-6 combines with J gene TRBJ1-5, with D perhaps TRBD1 (6 bases). The CDR3 runs 17 residues. The germline V gene has CDR1 SGHDT and CDR2 YYEEEE. The V and J ends lost 2 bases and 5 bases respectively, with 20 bases between them. CDR3 protein: CASSFLNGRPGDQPQHF. The CDR3 region has the DNA TGTGCCAGCAGCTTTTTAAATGGTCGGCCAGGGGATCAGCCCCAGCATTTT.

A few counts support this clone. The chain carries TRBV24-1 and TRBJ1-5; the D gene is possibly TRBD1 (6 bases). Trimming left V 7 bases short and J 2 bases short, with 11 bases between. CDR1 is KGHDR, CDR2 SFDVKD, per germline. This CDR3 spans 14 amino acids. CDR3 in amino acids: CATRQGWGNQPQHF. The CDR3 DNA sequence: TGTGCCACCAGACAGGGATGGGGCAATCAGCCCCAGCATTTT.

The J gene is TRBJ2-2, the V gene TRBV7-9, with D uncertain. The V end was cut by 2 bases, the J end by 8 bases, with 12 bases between. Germline V gene sequence: CDR1 SEHNR, CDR2 FQNEAQ (reference sequence). The length of the CDR3 is 14 residues. CDR3 DNA sequence: TGTGCCAGCAGCTTAACACCGTCCCCGGGGGAGCTGTTTTTT. Residues: CASSLTPSPGELFF.

This sequence joins TRBV5-1 and TRBJ1-1; D is undetermined. V was pared by 0 bases and J by 0 bases, with 9 bases between. Germline assignment: CDR1 SGHRS and CDR2 YFSETQ. This CDR3 region has 15 residues. CDR3 sequence: CASSLDGQMNTEAFF. For the CDR3, the DNA is TGCGCCAGCAGCTTGGATGGTCAGATGAACACTGAAGCTTTCTTT. The full variable domain, with the rest looked up from reference TRBV5-1 and TRBJ1-1, is KAGVTQTPRYLIKTRGQQVTLSCSPISGHRSVSWYQQTPGQGLQFLFEYFSETQRNKGNFPGRFSGRQFSNSRSEMNVSTLELGDSALYLCASSLDGQMNTEAFFGQGTRLTVV.

This sequence joins TRBV29-1 and TRBJ2-5, with 8 nucleotides matching TRBD1. The V and J ends lost 1 base and 4 bases, in that order; junction bases with no gene match: 5. Germline-derived CDR1 and CDR2 are SQVTM and ANQGSEA. The length of the CDR3 is 14 residues. CDR3 sequence (DNA): TGCAGCGTTGAAGCAGGGGGCTTTGGAGAGACCCAGTACTTC. Encoded protein: CSVEAGGFGETQYF.